The subject of this entry is one TCR beta chain. The specificity of this receptor is unknown. The input lacks base qualities; no much larger clone sits a single base away. The same CDR3 is also encoded by other DNA sequences in this sample. Each collaborating institution followed its own protocols to collect whole blood in K2EDTA tubes. For TCRbeta analysis, collaborators shipped samples as frozen whole blood, isolated PBMCs, or DNA extracted from either of those sample types. The data were obtained in a study of blood T cell repertoires in COVID-19 (dated by TCRdb to the early 2020s). As for the study more broadly: Collaborator samples came from the United States, Italy and Spain and covered acute and convalescent phases of COVID-19. The prospective study material was composed of cDNA or gDNA derived from T cells, B-cell-depleted T cells, or PBMCs. The dataset comprised deeply sampled blood TCRbeta repertoires from subjects exposed to, actively infected with, or recovered from COVID-19. The repertoires were released in a freely available public database meant as a resource for research on the immune response to SARS-CoV-2. Samples came from the ongoing ImmuneRACE study (first 160 participants) plus 1,254 subjects from 6 global collaborators. The sample metadata nearly always contained a de-identified subject ID, COVID-19 status, age in years and sex. Where HLA class I and class II types were available, the types were taken from metadata supplied by the sample provider, not from assay-based typing.

On the study overall, not on this receptor specifically: How much clinical and demographic metadata was included differed by source and by participant, and the metadata was provided uncurated.

The germline V gene encodes CDR1 SGHTA and CDR2 FQGNSA. V lost 6 bases and J lost 2 bases; the stretch between them is 14 bases long. Counted from cysteine to phenylalanine, this CDR3 has 14 amino acids. Of the read, only the CDR3 DNA is kept; its 42 bases are in frame from base 1. The immunoSEQ Assay, a bias-controlled multiplex PCR, was used to amplify TCRbeta CDR3 regions from genomic DNA. The original pipeline was this. The number of nucleated cells in each sample was estimated by amplification of reference gene primers within the assay. To quantify the absolute abundance of each unique TCRbeta CDR3 rearrangement, sequence reads were collapsed and filtered. For each sample, productive Simpson clonality was calculated by taking the square root of Simpson's diversity index across productive rearrangements. The source is immuneACCESS, and TCRdb retained only in-frame sequences with V and J called. Part of the clones is not carried over; for the studies checked, unresolved V genes explain less than half of this, and the remainder is unexplained. V, J and clone size are those of that table, while D and trimming were read from the DNA. This sample has about 100,000 clones in its table, and roughly 87% of those were observed once. 7% to 9% of the sample comes from the top ten.

This TCR came from a young man in a cohort sampled during active COVID-19. The sequence joins TRBV7-2 to TRBJ2-7; TRBD1 is a weak D gene call, 6 bases matching. The source material was peripheral blood. The DNA is as follows: TGTGCCAGCAGTTCACAGGGCGGGCCCTACGAGCAGTACTTC. The encoded protein is CASSSQGGPYEQYF.